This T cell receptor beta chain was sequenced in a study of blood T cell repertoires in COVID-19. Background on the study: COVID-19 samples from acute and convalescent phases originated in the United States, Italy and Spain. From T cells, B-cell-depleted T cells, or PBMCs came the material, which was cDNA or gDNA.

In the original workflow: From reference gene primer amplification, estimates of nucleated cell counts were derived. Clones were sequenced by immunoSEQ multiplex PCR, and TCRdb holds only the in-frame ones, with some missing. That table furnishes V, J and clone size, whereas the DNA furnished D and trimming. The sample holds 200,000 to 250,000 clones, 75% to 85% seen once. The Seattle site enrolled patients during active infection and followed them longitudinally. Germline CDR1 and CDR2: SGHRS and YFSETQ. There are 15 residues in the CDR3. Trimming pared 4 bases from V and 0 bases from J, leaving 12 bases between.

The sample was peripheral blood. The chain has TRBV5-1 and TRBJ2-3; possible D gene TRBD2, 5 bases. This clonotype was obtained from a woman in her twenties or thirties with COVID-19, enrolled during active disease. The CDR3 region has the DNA TGCGCCAGCAGCCTCGGGTGGACTAGCACAGATACGCAGTATTTT. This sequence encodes CASSLGWTSTDTQYF.